This TCR beta chain was captured by sequencing in a study of shared clonotypes between healthy human individuals. About the study: Researchers drew samples from two women and a few men aged 18 to 49. Study-wide results and caveats: Naive CD4 clonotypes overlapped across a handful of donors at around 4.7%.

To note about this clone: No antigen is known for it.

Germline V lookup: CDR1 SGHTA, CDR2 FQGNSA. The CDR3 totals 17 residues. V was pared by 2 bases and J by 7 bases, with 14 bases of the junction left unmatched. Data came from immunoSEQ multiplex PCR; TCRdb stores just in-frame clones and leaves some out. The sample records 2 million to 3 million clones, 93% being singletons. The chain employs TRBV7-2 and TRBJ2-7; 10 bases map to TRBD2. Sequencing was carried out using naive CD4+ T cells from PBMCs. This sample's subset: CD45RA+ positively selected. This TCR was recovered from a man younger than 35 in good health. Some clones in this sample may be carry-over from other donors' samples. Here the CDR3 DNA reads TGTGCCAGCAGCTTAATGTGGCTAGCGGGAGTGACAGGGGAGCAGTACTTC. Its protein product is CASSLMWLAGVTGEQYF.